The clone carrying this TCR beta chain came up many times. The sample originates from a study of early T cells in non-severe SARS-CoV-2 infection. Overall study context: Sequencing targeted bulk RNA from unsorted whole blood, leaving chains unpaired.

MiXCR, run by TCRdb on the 5' RACE reads, gives a single entry per CDR3 protein. In the table there are about 42,000 distinct CDR3 sequences, about 5.9% of which are singletons. The CDR3 is 14 residues long. The V and J ends lost 0 bases and 1 base respectively, with 9 bases between them. CDR1 and CDR2 from the germline V gene are DFQATT and SNEGSKA (reference sequence). The J gene is TRBJ1-1, the V gene TRBV20-1; D is ambiguous. The clonotype comes from an adult who was a healthcare worker with PCR-confirmed SARS-CoV-2 infection or an uninfected control (not recorded which). The starting material was whole blood, obtained at baseline. The CDR3 is CSARDAGSNTEAFF. CDR3 DNA sequence: TGCAGTGCTAGAGATGCCGGGTCGAACACTGAAGCTTTCTTT.